Below are 5 T cell receptor beta chains sequenced from a single sample in a study of blood T cell repertoires in COVID-19. The repertoire was sequenced with immunoSEQ multiplex PCR; TCRdb's copy has only in-frame clones and lacks some. This table holds 300,000 to 400,000 clones, around nine tenths found once. The source material was peripheral blood. The receptors were gathered from a woman between 18 and 29 years old who had recovered from COVID-19.

This chain links TRBV11-3 with TRBJ2-5; TRBD2 aligns across 16 bases. Germline CDR1 SGHNT, CDR2 YENEEA. J was trimmed by 5 bases and V by 8 bases; bases with no gene match: 2. The CDR3 is 14 amino acids. CDR3 sequence (DNA): TGTGCCAGCGGGACTAGCGGGAGGGGGGAGACCCAGTACTTC. Translating gives CASGTSGRGETQYF. The full variable domain, in which reference TRBV11-3 and TRBJ2-5 provide the parts outside the CDR3, is EAGVVQSPRYKIIEKKQPVAFWCNPISGHNTLYWYLQNLGQGPELLIRYENEEAVDDSQLPKDRFSAERLKGVDSTLKIQPAELGDSAVYLCASGTSGRGETQYFGPGTRLLVL.

The gene calls are TRBV25-1 and TRBJ1-2, with D possibly being TRBD1 (5 bases). Trimming removed 8 bases at V and 4 bases at J, with 14 bases between. Germline V CDR1 and CDR2: MGHDK, SYGVNS. The CDR3 loop spans 13 amino acids. The CDR3 is CASQWGTGYGYTF. CDR3 bases: TGTGCCAGCCAGTGGGGCACGGGCTATGGCTACACCTTC.

This clone has a single count. This chain connects TRBV7-9 to TRBJ1-2, with D unresolved. The CDR3 has 12 amino acids. Germline values: CDR1 SEHNR, CDR2 FQNEAQ (reference sequence). V was pared by 5 bases and J by 2 bases, with 6 bases between. The CDR3 DNA follows: TGTGCCAGCAGCGACACGAACTATGGCTACACCTTC. Protein sequence: CASSDTNYGYTF.

The chain couples TRBV29-1 to TRBJ2-2; 12 nucleotides align to TRBD2. CDR1 and CDR2 (germline): SQVTM, ANQGSEA. The trim removed 6 bases at V and 5 bases at J, leaving 10 bases unmatched. The CDR3 contains 16 residues. The chain's CDR3 is CSVARLAGDQTGELFF. For the CDR3, the DNA is TGCAGCGTCGCCAGACTAGCGGGAGACCAAACCGGGGAGCTGTTTTTT.

This sequence joins TRBV10-2 and TRBJ1-5; D may be TRBD1 (5 bases). The CDR3 consists of 15 residues. Trimming took off 4 bases at V and 6 bases at J, with 16 bases between the two ends. Germline-derived CDR1 and CDR2 are WSHSY and SAAADI. The CDR3 DNA reads as TGCGCCAGCAGTGTCGGGGGTTTGGGGTCTCAGCCCCAGCATTTT. Translating gives CASSVGGLGSQPQHF.